Listed here are 27 T cell receptor beta chains from one sample, sequenced in a study of T cell changes during pregnancy in multiple sclerosis. Using immunoSEQ multiplex PCR, the repertoire was profiled, and TCRdb retains in-frame clones only, with some absent. The sample yields fewer than 65,000 clones, 90% to 95% seen once. The sequences come from CD4+ T cells from peripheral blood mononuclear cells, collected in the first trimester of pregnancy. These receptors all come from a female donor with multiple sclerosis, enrolled in a pregnancy study.

The chain has TRBV7-8 and TRBJ1-6; no definite D call. The CDR3 runs 16 residues. Germline values: CDR1 SGHVS, CDR2 FQNEAQ. V was shortened by 2 bases and J by 0 bases, with 8 bases between the two germline ends. The CDR3 sequence is CASSLLKSSYNSPLHF. CDR3 coding DNA: TGTGCCAGCAGCTTACTCAAGAGCTCCTATAATTCACCCCTCCACTTT. Filled out from reference TRBV7-8 and TRBJ1-6, the complete variable domain reads GAGVSQSPRYKVAKRGQDVALRCDPISGHVSLFWYQQALGQGPEFLTYFQNEAQLDKSGLPSDRFFAERPEGSVSTLKIQRTQQEDSAVYLCASSLLKSSYNSPLHFGNGTRLTVT.

The V gene is TRBV21-1, the J gene TRBJ1-2; the table assigns TRBD1, which was not confirmed against the DNA. TRBV21-1 is a pseudogene segment. CDR3 length equals 14 residues. CDR3 protein: CASSIETWSYGYTF. Here the CDR3 DNA reads TGTGCCAGCAGCATCGAGACATGGTCCTATGGCTACACCTTC.

This clone was observed at least ten times. The V and J genes are TRBV6-1 and TRBJ2-4; tentative D call: TRBD2 (5 bases). V lost 2 bases to trimming and J lost 0 bases, with 8 bases between them. Germline lookup yields CDR1 MNHNS and CDR2 SASEGT. CDR3 length equals 15 residues. The CDR3 bases are TGTGCCAGCAGTGAAATAGGACTAGCCAAAAACATTCAGTACTTC. Translation: CASSEIGLAKNIQYF.

This sequence joins TRBV7-2 and TRBJ2-5, with D possibly TRBD1 on 6 matching bases. The CDR3 is 15 residues long. V was clipped by 5 bases and J by 5 bases, with 18 bases between them. The germline V gene has CDR1 SGHTA and CDR2 FQGNSA. CDR3 sequence: CASSPRQGSRETQYF. In DNA, the CDR3 is TGTGCCAGCAGCCCCCGTCAGGGGAGTAGGGAGACCCAGTACTTC. The full variable domain, rest sourced from reference TRBV7-2 and TRBJ2-5, is GAGVSQSPSNKVTEKGKDVELRCDPISGHTALYWYRQSLGQGLEFLIYFQGNSAPDKSGLPSDRFSAERTGGSVSTLTIQRTQQEDSAVYLCASSPRQGSRETQYFGPGTRLLVL.

The V call is TRBV6-5, the J call TRBJ1-6; D is perhaps TRBD1 (6 bases). CDR1 is MNHEY, CDR2 SVGAGI, per germline. V was clipped by 2 bases and J by 7 bases, with 12 bases between them. The CDR3 is made up of 15 amino acids. The CDR3 loop is CASSYLGQRNSPLHF. The DNA for the CDR3 is TGTGCCAGCAGTTACCTCGGACAGAGGAATTCACCCCTCCACTTT.

V gene TRBV9 combines with J gene TRBJ2-7; perhaps TRBD2 as D (7 bases). This CDR3 comprises 15 residues. Trimming cost V 0 bases and J 1 base, with 11 bases left between them. Germline assignment: CDR1 SGDLS and CDR2 YYNGEE. This CDR3 reads CASSVGAGASYEQYF. As DNA, the CDR3 is TGTGCCAGCAGCGTAGGGGCGGGGGCATCCTACGAGCAGTACTTC. Drawing the rest from reference TRBV9 and TRBJ2-7, the complete variable domain is DSGVTQTPKHLITATGQRVTLRCSPRSGDLSVYWYQQSLDQGLQFLIQYYNGEERAKGNILERFSAQQFPDLHSELNLSSLELGDSALYFCASSVGAGASYEQYFGPGTRLTVT.

This clone came up once. This rearrangement joins TRBV10-2 to TRBJ1-1, with D maybe TRBD1 (5 bases). The CDR3 is made up of 15 amino acids. Germline V gene lookup returns CDR1 WSHSY and CDR2 SAAADI. Trimming cost V 4 bases and J 1 base, with 13 bases left between them. The CDR3 DNA reads as TGCGCCAGCAGTGTTCAGGGCGCCAGGAACACTGAAGCTTTCTTT. Translated, it gives CASSVQGARNTEAFF.

The chain employs TRBV4-1 and TRBJ2-7; 9 nucleotides align to TRBD1. V lost 2 bases and J lost 6; bases outside the gene matches: 11. Germline-derived CDR1 and CDR2 are MGHRA and YSYEKL. This CDR3 has 16 residues. Written as DNA, the CDR3 is TGCGCCAGCAGCCAACCTCACCCGACAGGGGGGACCGAGCAGTACTTC. Translation: CASSQPHPTGGTEQYF.

This chain links TRBV9 with TRBJ1-6, with 7 nucleotides matching TRBD1. The trim removed 4 bases at V and 3 bases at J, leaving 7 bases unmatched. Germline loops: CDR1 SGDLS, CDR2 YYNGEE. The CDR3 sequence is 16 residues long. This chain's CDR3 is CASSQRGQIYNSPLHF. The CDR3 coding sequence is TGTGCCAGCAGCCAAAGGGGACAGATCTATAATTCACCCCTCCACTTT.

This chain connects TRBV19 to TRBJ2-1; D possibly corresponds to TRBD2 (5 bases). The CDR3 is 16 amino acids. Germline V CDR1 and CDR2: LNHDA, SQIVND (reference sequence). Trimming left V 5 bases short and J 0 bases short, with 14 bases between. CDR3 sequence reads: CASSLAGLSSYNEQFF. The CDR3 region has the DNA TGTGCCAGTAGTCTGGCGGGTTTGAGCTCCTACAATGAGCAGTTCTTC. Complete variable domain (other parts from reference TRBV19 and TRBJ2-1): DGGITQSPKYLFRKEGQNVTLSCEQNLNHDAMYWYRQDPGQGLRLIYYSQIVNDFQKGDIAEGYSVSREKKESFPLTVTSAQKNPTAFYLCASSLAGLSSYNEQFFGPGTRLTVL.

The CDR3 here is CASSPQADTGELFF. As DNA, the CDR3 is TGTGCCAGCAGCCCACAAGCGGACACCGGGGAGCTGTTTTTT. The chain links TRBV7-3 to TRBJ2-2; weak D call: TRBD2 (5 bases). Germline V lookup: CDR1 SGHTA, CDR2 FQGTGA. V was shortened by 5 bases and J by 3 bases, with 10 bases between the two germline ends. There are 14 residues in the CDR3.

This chain joins TRBV15 and TRBJ1-2; D gene ambiguous. Germline V lookup: CDR1 LNHNV, CDR2 YYDKDF (reference sequence). This CDR3 spans 15 amino acids. The ends were cut back, 1 base at V and 1 base at J, with 10 bases in the middle. Written as DNA, the CDR3 is TGTGCCACCAGCAGAGCCAAAACAGTTAACTATGGCTACACCTTC. Translation: CATSRAKTVNYGYTF.

The CDR3, as DNA: TGTGCCAGCAGCCCACGGACAGGAGGGGATGAGCAGTTCTTC. It translates to CASSPRTGGDEQFF. J is TRBJ2-1 and V is TRBV21-1; the DNA was not used to check the table's D call, TRBD1. TRBV21-1 has pseudogene status. CDR3 length equals 14 residues.

V usage is TRBV18 and J usage is TRBJ2-5; D ambiguous. The CDR3 is made up of 13 amino acids. Trimming shortened V by 1 base and J by 5 bases, and 8 bases separated the two germline ends. Germline values: CDR1 KGHSH, CDR2 LQKENI. The CDR3 region has the DNA TGTGCCAGCTCACCACAAATGAGGGAGACCCAGTACTTC. This encodes CASSPQMRETQYF.

This clone has a handful of counts. V is TRBV11-1 and J is TRBJ2-7; TRBD1 agrees at 9 bases. The CDR3 totals 14 residues. CDR1 and CDR2 (germline): SGHAT, FQDESV (reference sequence). Losses at the gene ends were 4 bases for V and 6 bases for J; bases not matched to a gene: 7. The CDR3 coding sequence is TGTGCCAGCAGCTCGGGACAGGGTGGATTCGAGCAGTACTTC. Translated: CASSSGQGGFEQYF.

V is TRBV19 and J is TRBJ1-3; 8 bases are shared with TRBD1. The CDR3 covers 15 residues. In germline, CDR1 is LNHDA, CDR2 SQIVND (reference sequence). The J segment lost 1 base and the V segment lost 5 bases, leaving 4 bases of the junction unmatched. As DNA, the CDR3 is TGTGCCAGTAGTTCGGACAGGGTGTCTGGAAACACCATATATTTT. It codes for CASSSDRVSGNTIYF.

J is TRBJ1-1 and V is TRBV6-6; D remains ambiguous. Trimming pared 5 bases from V and 5 bases from J, leaving 21 bases between. This CDR3 is 16 amino acids long. Germline assignment: CDR1 MNHNY and CDR2 SVGAGI (reference sequence). This CDR3 reads CASSSTSPRGPTEAFF. For the CDR3, the DNA is TGTGCCAGCAGTAGCACATCACCTCGGGGTCCTACTGAAGCTTTCTTT.

Here the CDR3 reads CASSLADGDTTYEQYF. DNA for the CDR3: TGTGCCAGCAGTTTAGCCGACGGGGATACGACCTACGAGCAGTACTTC. This sequence joins TRBV27 and TRBJ2-7; perhaps TRBD2 as D (5 bases). The CDR3 is 16 amino acids. Trimming took 2 bases from V and 2 from J, leaving 16 bases between them. Germline values: CDR1 MNHEY, CDR2 SMNVEV (reference sequence).

The sample holds one count of this clone. The V gene is TRBV5-1, the J gene TRBJ2-5; D uncertain. Trimming took 4 bases from V and 2 from J, leaving 9 bases between them. The germline CDR1 and CDR2 sequences are SGHRS and YFSETQ. The CDR3 has 13 residues. CDR3 sequence reads: CASSPYSQETQYF. CDR3 coding DNA: TGCGCCAGCAGCCCCTACAGTCAAGAGACCCAGTACTTC.

The chain joins TRBV10-1 to TRBJ2-7, with TRBD1 matching over 7 bases. In germline, CDR1 is WNHNN, CDR2 SYGVQD (reference sequence). The CDR3 is 13 residues long. J gave up 5 bases and V 4 bases, and 5 bases lay outside the gene matches. The CDR3 is CASSGKGANEQYF. DNA for the CDR3: TGCGCCAGCAGTGGTAAGGGGGCAAACGAGCAGTACTTC.

The chain couples TRBV5-1 to TRBJ2-5, with 10 bases identical to TRBD2. V dropped 2 bases and J dropped 4; count of bases not matched to a gene: 5. The CDR3 runs to 15 residues. Germline assignment: CDR1 SGHRS and CDR2 YFSETQ. The CDR3 loop reads CASSFTSGALETQYF. CDR3 in DNA: TGCGCCAGCAGCTTCACTAGCGGGGCCCTAGAGACCCAGTACTTC.

The chain joins TRBV18 to TRBJ2-5; a weak D match, TRBD2 (5 bases). V lost 3 bases, J lost 0 bases, and 8 bases lay in between. Germline V CDR1 and CDR2: KGHSH, LQKENI. This CDR3 has 14 residues. CDR3 DNA: TGTGCCAGCTCACCCGGGGTCAACCAAGAGACCCAGTACTTC. Protein product: CASSPGVNQETQYF.

CDR3 sequence (DNA): TGTGCCAGCAGCTTGGATAGGGGTGCCCAGTTCTTC. Translated, it gives CASSLDRGAQFF. J is TRBJ2-1 and V is TRBV5-6, with TRBD1 as a possible D gene (5 bases). The ends were cut back, 0 bases at V and 13 bases at J, with 11 bases in the middle. Germline V lookup: CDR1 SGHDT, CDR2 YYEEEE. This CDR3 has 12 amino acids.

The J gene is TRBJ2-3, the V gene TRBV5-4, with no clear D. The CDR3 consists of 14 residues. Trimming took 0 bases from V and 6 from J, leaving 11 bases between them. Germline V lookup: CDR1 SGHNT, CDR2 YYREEE (reference sequence). Written as DNA, the CDR3 is TGTGCCAGCAGCTTGGGACTCCCGCCGGATACGCAGTATTTT. This encodes CASSLGLPPDTQYF.

This chain joins TRBV5-6 and TRBJ1-6; possibly TRBD1 for D (5 bases). Germline V CDR1 and CDR2: SGHDT, YYEEEE. V lost 4 bases and J 4 bases, leaving 9 bases between the germline ends. CDR3 length: 14 residues. Written as DNA, the CDR3 is TGTGCCAGCAGCCAGGGATTGTATAATTCACCCCTCCACTTT. Amino acids: CASSQGLYNSPLHF.

The chain is built from TRBV7-2 and TRBJ1-3; unclear D gene. Trimming removed 7 bases at V and 3 bases at J, with 19 bases between. CDR1 is SGHTA and CDR2 is FQGNSA in the germline V gene. The CDR3 runs to 16 residues. CDR3 nucleotide sequence: TGTGCCAGCACTCCATTGGTACCATCAGGTGGAAACACCATATATTTT. Its translation is CASTPLVPSGGNTIYF. Looking up the rest from reference TRBV7-2 and TRBJ1-3 gives the full variable domain: GAGVSQSPSNKVTEKGKDVELRCDPISGHTALYWYRQSLGQGLEFLIYFQGNSAPDKSGLPSDRFSAERTGGSVSTLTIQRTQQEDSAVYLCASTPLVPSGGNTIYFGEGSWLTVV.

The chain carries TRBV11-2 and TRBJ2-3; D gene ambiguous. In germline, CDR1 is SGHAT, CDR2 FQNNGV. CDR3 length equals 12 residues. V lost 6 bases and J lost 2, with 6 bases in between. The CDR3 DNA follows: TGTGCCAGCAGGACTCTCACAGATACGCAGTATTTT. Translating it yields CASRTLTDTQYF.